This T cell receptor beta chain comes out of a study of persistence of HIV-infected CD4 T cells. An overlapping HIV-1 Gag peptide pool stimulated these cells at 0.95 to 1 ug/peptide/mL. CD40L/CD69 double-negative CD45RO-high memory CD4+ T cells were collected. Plasma HIV-1 RNA stayed below 50 copies/mL for at least 4 years. The immunoSEQ assay was version 4, run in survey mode. Repertoires were generated with immunoSEQ multiplex PCR, while TCRdb's copy carries only in-frame clones and drops some. The sample lists tens of thousands of clones, 70% to 75% seen once, with under 2% in the top ten. About this clone: Its antigen is undetermined.

Findings and caveats of the study: Antigen-responding cells were enriched for degenerate expanded CDR3beta sequences. CMV- and Gag-responding cells had lower TCRbeta richness than CD3/CD28-responding cells.

Trimming took 1 base from V and 7 from J, leaving 15 bases between them. Germline V gives CDR1 KGHDR, CDR2 SFDVKD. The CDR3 is 15 residues long. The chain employs TRBV24-1 and TRBJ1-1, with TRBD1 as a possible D gene (5 bases). The TCR was taken from an adult man with HIV who was CMV-seropositive. This material consisted of CD4+ T cells sorted from PBMCs after approximately 19-hour stimulation, taken from a patient who received antiretroviral therapy. In DNA form, the CDR3 reads TGTGCCACCAGTGATTTCAGTACCGGGGGTATTGAAGCTTTCTTT. Translated, it gives CATSDFSTGGIEAFF.